These T cell receptor beta chains were read from a single sample in a study of the immune and genomic landscape of osteosarcoma. Assay used: immunoSEQ multiplex PCR; TCRdb lists only in-frame clones, some missing. The repertoire consists of around 2,700 clones, with 60% to 75% occurring once and the leading ten covering 15% to 17%. Sequenced input: tumor tissue from a local recurrence in the femur. The receptors shown here come from a man aged 18-30 years with osteosarcoma. The CDR3 runs from the conserved cysteine through the conserved F or W. A D gene is named only where the DNA matches it firmly. Size is stated for part of the rows, as once, few or many counts, or as a class when the clone is expanded.

abundance: .; d_gene: .; j_gene: TRBJ1-2; v_gene: TRBV18; CDR3aa: CASSPGTGGGYTF; CDR3nt: TGTGCCAGCTCACCAGGGACCGGAGGTGGCTACACCTTC
abundance: .; d_gene: TRBD1; j_gene: TRBJ2-1; v_gene: TRBV11-3; CDR3aa: CASSLGTGNEQFF; CDR3nt: TGTGCCAGCAGCTTAGGGACAGGGAATGAGCAGTTCTTC
abundance: .; d_gene: .; j_gene: TRBJ2-7; v_gene: TRBV19; CDR3aa: CASSRTDSYEQYF; CDR3nt: TGTGCCAGTAGTAGGACGGACTCCTACGAGCAGTACTTC
abundance: .; d_gene: .; j_gene: TRBJ1-4; v_gene: TRBV9; CDR3aa: CASTHLAGTRKLFF; CDR3nt: TGTGCCAGCACTCACCTGGCTGGGACGAGAAAACTGTTTTTT
abundance: .; d_gene: TRBD2; j_gene: TRBJ2-2; v_gene: TRBV13; CDR3aa: CASSLGGLFGRASTGELFF; CDR3nt: TGTGCCAGCAGCTTAGGGGGGCTATTCGGGAGGGCCAGCACCGGGGAGCTGTTTTTT
abundance: .; d_gene: .; j_gene: TRBJ2-3; v_gene: TRBV28; CDR3aa: CASSLSGSTDTQYF; CDR3nt: TGTGCCAGCAGCCTCAGCGGGAGCACAGATACGCAGTATTTT
abundance: few; d_gene: .; j_gene: TRBJ1-2; v_gene: TRBV7-3; CDR3aa: CASPHDFGGYTF; CDR3nt: TGTGCCAGCCCACACGACTTTGGAGGCTACACCTTC
abundance: .; d_gene: .; j_gene: TRBJ2-1; v_gene: TRBV7-3; CDR3aa: CASSPDRYSNNEQFF; CDR3nt: TGTGCCAGCAGCCCCGACCGATATAGCAACAATGAGCAGTTCTTC
abundance: few; d_gene: TRBD2; j_gene: TRBJ2-7; v_gene: TRBV11-2; CDR3aa: CASSTRTSGRYEQYF; CDR3nt: TGTGCCAGCAGCACCCGGACTAGCGGCCGCTACGAGCAGTACTTC
abundance: .; d_gene: .; j_gene: TRBJ1-3; v_gene: TRBV13; CDR3aa: CASSLDRNTIYF; CDR3nt: TGTGCCAGCAGCTTAGACAGAAACACCATATATTTT
abundance: .; d_gene: .; j_gene: TRBJ2-6; v_gene: TRBV11-2; CDR3aa: CASSLNRKDFSGANVLTF; CDR3nt: TGTGCCAGCAGCTTAAATCGGAAGGATTTCTCTGGGGCCAACGTCCTGACTTTC
abundance: .; d_gene: .; j_gene: TRBJ1-1; v_gene: TRBV2; CDR3aa: CASSYPIGDTEAFF; CDR3nt: TGTGCCAGCAGTTATCCGATTGGCGACACTGAAGCTTTCTTT
abundance: few; d_gene: TRBD1; j_gene: TRBJ1-6; v_gene: TRBV7-3; CDR3aa: CASSTTGDSPLHF; CDR3nt: TGTGCCAGCAGCACGACAGGGGATTCACCCCTCCACTTT
abundance: .; d_gene: TRBD1; j_gene: TRBJ2-7; v_gene: TRBV6-5; CDR3aa: CASETGTGGPYEQYF; CDR3nt: TGTGCCAGTGAGACCGGGACAGGGGGACCCTACGAGCAGTACTTC
abundance: .; d_gene: .; j_gene: TRBJ2-1; v_gene: TRBV5-1; CDR3aa: CASSLLARGSDEQFF; CDR3nt: TGCGCCAGCAGTTTACTAGCAAGGGGGAGCGATGAGCAGTTCTTC
abundance: .; d_gene: TRBD1; j_gene: TRBJ1-1; v_gene: TRBV6-5; CDR3aa: CASTRGQGAEAFF; CDR3nt: TGTGCCAGCACACGGGGACAGGGGGCTGAAGCTTTCTTT
abundance: few; d_gene: .; j_gene: TRBJ2-7; v_gene: TRBV27; CDR3aa: CASSPSAGSYEQYF; CDR3nt: TGTGCCAGCAGTCCTTCTGCTGGGTCCTACGAGCAGTACTTC